Sequencing of this T cell receptor beta chain was carried out in a study of human thymus T cells. In corrective heart surgery, resections were taken, and these provided the thymus tissue. The method was immunoSEQ multiplex PCR; TCRdb's version includes in-frame clones alone and lacks a portion of them. The data hold some 120,000 clones, with just under 95% observed a single time. In the case of this clone: At one boundary the junction diverges from the germline segment, which might be a read error.

The CDR3 sequence is 12 residues long. Germline V CDR1 and CDR2: SQVTM, ANQGSEA. The specimen was thymus tissue. The chain employs TRBV29-1 and TRBJ2-7; perhaps TRBD2 as D (6 bases). The TCR was taken from a boy under two years old with a congenital heart defect but otherwise immunologically healthy. The CDR3 is CSVDLRQGGTLF. CDR3 in DNA: TGCAGCGTTGATCTTCGGCAGGGCGGGACTCTATTC.